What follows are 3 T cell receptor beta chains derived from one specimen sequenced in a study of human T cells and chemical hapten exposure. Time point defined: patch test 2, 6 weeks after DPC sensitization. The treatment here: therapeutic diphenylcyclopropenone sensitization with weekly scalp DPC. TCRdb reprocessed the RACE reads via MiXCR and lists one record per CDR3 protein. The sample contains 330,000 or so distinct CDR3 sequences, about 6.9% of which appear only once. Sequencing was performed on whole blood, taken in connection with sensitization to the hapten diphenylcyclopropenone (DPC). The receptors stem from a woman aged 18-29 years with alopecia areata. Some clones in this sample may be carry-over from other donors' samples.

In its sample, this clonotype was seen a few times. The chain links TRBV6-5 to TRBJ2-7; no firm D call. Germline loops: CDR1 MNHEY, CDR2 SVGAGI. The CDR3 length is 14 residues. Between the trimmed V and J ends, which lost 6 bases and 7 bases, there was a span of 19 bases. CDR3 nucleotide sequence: TGTGCCAGCAGCTCCGCTGACAATAGGGAAGAGCAGTACTTC. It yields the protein CASSSADNREEQYF.

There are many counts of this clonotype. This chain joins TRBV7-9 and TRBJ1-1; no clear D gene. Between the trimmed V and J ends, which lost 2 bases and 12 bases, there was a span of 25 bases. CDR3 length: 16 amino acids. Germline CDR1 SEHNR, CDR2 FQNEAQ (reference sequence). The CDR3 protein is CASSLQRDLRAPRPFF. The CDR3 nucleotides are TGTGCCAGCAGCTTACAAAGGGATTTGAGGGCCCCCCGTCCTTTCTTT. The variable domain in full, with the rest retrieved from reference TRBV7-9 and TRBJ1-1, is DTGVSQNPRHKITKRGQNVTFRCDPISEHNRLYWYRQTLGQGPEFLTYFQNEAQLEKSRLLSDRFSAERPKGSFSTLEIQRTEQGDSAMYLCASSLQRDLRAPRPFFGQGTRLTVV.

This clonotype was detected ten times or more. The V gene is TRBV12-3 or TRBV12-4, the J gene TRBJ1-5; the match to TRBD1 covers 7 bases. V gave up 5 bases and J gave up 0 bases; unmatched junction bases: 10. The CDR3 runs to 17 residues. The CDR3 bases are TGTGCCAGCAGTCTAAACAGGGGCGTAAATAGCAATCAGCCCCAGCATTTT. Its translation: CASSLNRGVNSNQPQHF.